This entry lists 32 T cell receptor beta chains sequenced from one sample in a study of T-cell reconstitution after alpha-beta-depleted transplantation in children. Preparing the TCRbeta library involved the use of unique molecular identifiers. Using its own MiXCR run on the PCR reads, TCRdb lists one record per CDR3 protein. Of roughly 500,000 distinct CDR3 sequences in the sample, about 31% are singletons; the top ten hold 2% to 2.5%. The material was PBMCs from the stem cell graft donor, obtained from the stem cell graft. The receptors originated from a human donor who donated a stem cell graft to a child with aplastic anemia.

V and J are TRBV12-3 or TRBV12-4 and TRBJ1-5, with TRBD1 matching 10 bases. V was pared by 6 bases and J by 4 bases, with 6 bases of the junction left unmatched. The CDR3 loop spans 15 amino acids. CDR3 DNA: TGTGCCAGCAGCTCTGACAGGGGGCGGAATCAGCCCCAGCATTTT. Translated, it gives CASSSDRGRNQPQHF.

The sample holds a few counts of this clonotype. The chain carries TRBV7-2 and TRBJ2-7, with a possible D match to TRBD2 (5 bases). Per the germline V gene, CDR1 is SGHTA and CDR2 is FQGNSA. The CDR3 sequence is 14 residues long. The V end lost 5 bases, the J end lost 3 bases, and 14 bases lay between the germline ends. This CDR3 is CASSPSWGVYEQYF. The CDR3 DNA is TGTGCCAGCAGCCCGTCATGGGGAGTCTACGAGCAGTACTTC.

This clonotype occurred many times. The CDR3 sequence is CASSFTGRGDTEAFF. The CDR3 bases are TGTGCCAGCTCGTTTACAGGGAGGGGGGACACTGAAGCTTTCTTT. V gene TRBV18 combines with J gene TRBJ1-1; D is possibly TRBD1 (6 bases). The germline CDR1 and CDR2 sequences are KGHSH and LQKENI. The CDR3 sequence is 15 residues long. With 6 bases removed from V and 3 bases from J, the gap between germline ends came to 17 bases. The whole variable domain, filled in from reference TRBV18 and TRBJ1-1, reads NAGVMQNPRHLVRRRGQEARLRCSPMKGHSHVYWYRQLPEEGLKFMVYLQKENIIDESGMPKERFSAEFPKEGPSILRIQQVVRGDSAAYFCASSFTGRGDTEAFFGQGTRLTVV.

This clonotype was detected a few times. The rearrangement joins TRBV20-1 to TRBJ2-2; D unresolved. V lost 5 bases and J lost 6, with 13 bases in between. From germline, CDR1 is DFQATT and CDR2 SNEGSKA (reference sequence). The CDR3 length is 13 residues. The DNA for the CDR3 is TGCAGTGCTCCCGTAGTTTTGGCCGGGGAGCTGTTTTTT. It translates to CSAPVVLAGELFF.

The J gene is TRBJ1-4, the V gene TRBV29-1, with 10 bases aligning to TRBD1. The CDR3 has 15 residues. J lost 7 bases, V lost 7 bases, and 12 bases had no gene match. Germline V lookup: CDR1 SQVTM, CDR2 ANQGSEA. The CDR3 DNA sequence: TGCAGCGCTACGGGGACAGGGGTGTTGATTGAAAAACTGTTTTTT. Its translation is CSATGTGVLIEKLFF.

This clonotype was counted between two and nine times. The J gene is TRBJ1-4, the V gene TRBV9, with D tentatively TRBD1 (6 bases). In germline, CDR1 is SGDLS, CDR2 YYNGEE. The CDR3 is 16 residues long. Trimming removed 4 bases from V and 5 bases from J, with 18 bases in between. The CDR3 is CASSPHTGLMNEKLFF. CDR3 bases: TGTGCCAGCAGCCCCCACACAGGGCTGATGAATGAAAAACTGTTTTTT. The complete variable domain, with remaining parts taken from reference TRBV9 and TRBJ1-4, reads DSGVTQTPKHLITATGQRVTLRCSPRSGDLSVYWYQQSLDQGLQFLIQYYNGEERAKGNILERFSAQQFPDLHSELNLSSLELGDSALYFCASSPHTGLMNEKLFFGSGTQLSVL.

The genes are TRBV11-2 and TRBJ2-7; maybe TRBD2 (6 bases). The V end was cut by 5 bases, the J end by 4 bases, with 18 bases between. Germline V lookup: CDR1 SGHAT, CDR2 FQNNGV. The CDR3 sequence is 15 residues long. The CDR3 region is CASSHPAREKYEQYF. DNA for the CDR3: TGTGCCAGCAGCCACCCGGCGCGGGAAAAATACGAGCAGTACTTC.

This clonotype was counted a few times. The chain uses TRBV29-1 and TRBJ2-5; 7 bases align to TRBD2. J was trimmed by 5 bases and V by 7 bases; bases with no gene match: 10. In germline, CDR1 is SQVTM, CDR2 ANQGSEA. The CDR3 is made up of 13 amino acids. The DNA of the CDR3 is TGCAGCGCCTCAGCGGGACGGGGGGAGACCCAGTACTTC. Encoded protein: CSASAGRGETQYF.

This chain joins TRBV12-3 or TRBV12-4 and TRBJ1-1; D is possibly TRBD1 (5 bases). V shed 10 bases and J shed 1 base, with 16 bases lying between them. The CDR3 has 14 residues. This CDR3 reads CATDEQAGNTEAFF. The CDR3 DNA reads as TGTGCCACGGATGAACAGGCGGGGAACACTGAAGCTTTCTTT.

The rearrangement links TRBV30 to TRBJ2-3; 8 bases line up with TRBD2. Germline V CDR1 and CDR2: GTSNPN, SVGIG (reference sequence). CDR3 length equals 15 residues. The CDR3 sequence: CAGRIAGHSTDTQYF. In nucleotides, the CDR3 is TGTGCTGGAAGAATAGCGGGACATAGCACAGATACGCAGTATTTT.

This clonotype was counted many times. V and J are TRBV20-1 and TRBJ2-1, with D possibly matching TRBD2 (6 bases). Trimming cost V 5 bases and J 10 bases, with 12 bases left between them. Germline values: CDR1 DFQATT, CDR2 SNEGSKA (reference sequence). This CDR3 has 11 amino acids. The CDR3 region is CSALGGIEQFF. CDR3 DNA sequence: TGCAGTGCTCTTGGGGGGATAGAGCAGTTCTTC.

The rearrangement uses TRBV6-2 or TRBV6-3 and TRBJ2-5; D remains unclear. Trimming left V 6 bases short and J 5 bases short, with 16 bases between. Germline V gives CDR1 MNHEY, CDR2 SVGEGT. The length of the CDR3 is 14 residues. Written as DNA, the CDR3 is TGTGCCAGCAGCCCCGGACCATGGATGGAGACCCAGTACTTC. This gives the protein CASSPGPWMETQYF.

This clonotype turned up a few times. The J gene is TRBJ2-7, the V gene TRBV10-3, with a possible D match to TRBD2 (6 bases). Trimming pared 0 bases from V and 0 bases from J, leaving 30 bases between. The CDR3 contains 22 residues. CDR1 and CDR2 from the germline V gene are ENHRY and SYGVKD. The CDR3 reads CAISESTLYVGKIAANSYEQYV. In DNA, the CDR3 is TGTGCCATCAGTGAGTCGACTTTGTACGTAGGAAAGATAGCGGCCAACTCCTACGAGCAGTACGTC.

This clonotype was picked up a small number of times. This chain uses TRBV20-1 with TRBJ2-1, with 8 positions matching TRBD2. Trimming took 4 bases from V and 4 from J; bases not matched to a gene: 3. Germline CDR1 DFQATT, CDR2 SNEGSKA (reference sequence). CDR3 length: 13 amino acids. The DNA for the CDR3 is TGCAGTGCTATAGCGGGAAATTACAATGAGCAGTTCTTC. Amino acid sequence: CSAIAGNYNEQFF.

Only a few counts were recorded for this clonotype. The chain joins TRBV7-2 to TRBJ2-5, with D uncertain. CDR1 is SGHTA and CDR2 is FQGNSA in the germline V gene. CDR3 size: 15 residues. V lost 2 bases and J 5 bases, leaving 15 bases between the germline ends. In DNA, the CDR3 is TGTGCCAGCAGCTTAAGTCCCGAAGCACGGGAGACCCAGTACTTC. It encodes CASSLSPEARETQYF.

This clonotype occurred a few times. The V call is TRBV7-2, the J call TRBJ1-5; perhaps TRBD1 as D (6 bases). The CDR3 has 13 residues. Germline lookup yields CDR1 SGHTA and CDR2 FQGNSA. Between the trimmed V and J ends, which lost 5 bases and 9 bases, there was a span of 14 bases. The CDR3 here is CASSNLDSGPQHF. CDR3 bases: TGTGCCAGCAGCAACCTGGACAGCGGGCCCCAGCATTTT.

This clonotype occurred a few times. The V and J genes are TRBV21-1 and TRBJ2-7; the DNA was not compared with TRBD2, the D call given in the table. TRBV21-1 is described as a pseudogene. This CDR3 has 14 residues. The CDR3 loop is CASKDSTTGYEQYF. The DNA of the CDR3 is TGTGCCAGCAAAGACAGCACTACGGGCTACGAGCAGTACTTC.

This clonotype was observed a few times. V is TRBV7-9 and J is TRBJ2-1; 11 nucleotides line up with TRBD2. From germline, CDR1 is SEHNR and CDR2 FQNEAQ (reference sequence). The CDR3 covers 15 residues. With V trimmed by 6 bases and J by 3 bases, 4 bases remained unmatched. The CDR3 is CASRFGTSGYNEQFF. The CDR3 DNA reads as TGTGCCAGCAGATTCGGGACTAGCGGCTACAATGAGCAGTTCTTC.

The genes are TRBV7-3 and TRBJ2-1, with 9 bases fitting TRBD2. The CDR3 length is 16 residues. Unmatched junction bases numbered 9, after V lost 3 bases and J lost 6 bases. From germline, CDR1 is SGHTA and CDR2 FQGTGA. Here the CDR3 DNA reads TGTGCCAGCAGCTTTATAGCGGGAGTTTCAGCCAATGAGCAGTTCTTC. It yields the protein CASSFIAGVSANEQFF. The whole variable domain, remainder taken from reference TRBV7-3 and TRBJ2-1, is GAGVSQTPSNKVTEKGKYVELRCDPISGHTALYWYRQSLGQGPEFLIYFQGTGAADDSGLPNDRFFAVRPEGSVSTLKIQRTERGDSAVYLCASSFIAGVSANEQFFGPGTRLTVL.

The chain is built from TRBV6-5 and TRBJ1-4, with 7 bases aligning to TRBD1. Germline-derived CDR1 and CDR2 are MNHEY and SVGAGI. The CDR3 contains 14 residues. Trimming removed 4 bases from V and 8 bases from J; junction bases left unmatched: 7. Here the CDR3 reads CASSFYDRAEKLFF. The CDR3 DNA reads TGTGCCAGCAGTTTTTATGACAGGGCCGAAAAACTGTTTTTT.

This clonotype was counted a few times. The chain has TRBV6-5 and TRBJ2-1; a possible D gene is TRBD2 (5 bases). CDR1 is MNHEY, CDR2 SVGAGI, per germline. The CDR3 runs 16 residues. V was clipped by 5 bases and J by 5 bases, with 19 bases between them. The CDR3 DNA sequence: TGTGCCAGCAGTCCTCTAGCTAAGGGCGCAGACAATGAGCAGTTCTTC. It translates to CASSPLAKGADNEQFF.

A few counts support this clonotype. This rearrangement joins TRBV3-1 to TRBJ2-7; 14 bases are shared with TRBD2. V shed 5 bases and J 5 bases; nucleotides not matched to a gene: 8. Looked up from germline, CDR1 is LGHDT and CDR2 is YNNKEL (reference sequence). There are 16 residues in the CDR3. CDR3 DNA: TGTGCCAGCAGCTCGGGACTAGCGGGAGATAGCGACGAGCAGTACTTC. The encoded protein is CASSSGLAGDSDEQYF.

This clonotype was found a few times. The V and J genes are TRBV10-3 and TRBJ1-1; D remains ambiguous. V lost 3 bases and J 1 base, leaving 12 bases between the germline ends. CDR1 is ENHRY and CDR2 is SYGVKD in the germline V gene. The CDR3 spans 15 residues. The CDR3 DNA is TGTGCCATCAGTGACCGCGACCACGGGAACACTGAAGCTTTCTTT. Translation: CAISDRDHGNTEAFF.

This clonotype has only a few counts. The J gene is TRBJ2-7, the V gene TRBV4-3, with D unresolved. CDR1 is LGHNA, CDR2 YSLEER, per germline. Deletions cut 1 base from V and 5 bases from J, with 15 bases between. The CDR3 is 15 amino acids. Written as DNA, the CDR3 is TGCGCCAGCAGCCAAGTATCGGACGGTACCGACGAGCAGTACGTC. Translating it yields CASSQVSDGTDEQYV.

The rearrangement joins TRBV5-4 to TRBJ1-2, with D possibly matching TRBD1 (5 bases). This CDR3 has 13 amino acids. Germline-derived CDR1 and CDR2 are SGHNT and YYREEE (reference sequence). V was cut by 0 bases and J by 7 bases, with 10 bases left in between. This chain's CDR3 is CASSLESGTGYTF. CDR3 nucleotides: TGTGCCAGCAGCTTGGAATCGGGGACTGGCTACACCTTC.

The chain links TRBV6-2 or TRBV6-3 to TRBJ2-3; 8 positions agree with TRBD2. V was clipped by 5 bases and J by 0 bases; unmatched bases: 7. The germline V gene has CDR1 MNHEY and CDR2 SVGEGT. This CDR3 has 16 amino acids. The CDR3 nucleotides read TGTGCCAGCAGTATGATAAGCGGGAGTAGCACAGATACGCAGTATTTT. Amino acid sequence: CASSMISGSSTDTQYF.

The chain carries TRBV18 and TRBJ2-1; 9 bases align to TRBD2. This CDR3 is 13 amino acids long. In germline, CDR1 is KGHSH, CDR2 LQKENI. Trimming took 8 bases from V and 7 from J; bases not matched to a gene: 6. In DNA form, the CDR3 reads TGTGCCAGCCGGGTAGCGGGAGCAAATGAGCAGTTCTTC. Protein product: CASRVAGANEQFF.

The chain links TRBV28 to TRBJ2-1, with TRBD2 matching 11 bases. The CDR3 has 15 amino acids. Germline V CDR1 and CDR2: MDHEN, SYDVKM. The V segment lost 7 bases and the J segment 4 bases; nucleotides outside the gene matches: 6. CDR3: CASIPGLAAYNEQFF. The CDR3 DNA follows: TGTGCCAGCATCCCGGGACTAGCGGCTTACAATGAGCAGTTCTTC.

This clonotype was recorded a few times. As DNA, the CDR3 is TGTGCCAGCAGTTTAGTCTCCCAGATTAATTCACCCCTCCACTTT. Its translation: CASSLVSQINSPLHF. This chain uses TRBV12-3 or TRBV12-4 with TRBJ1-6; D is unresolved. CDR3 length: 15 residues. V was pared by 1 base and J by 6 bases, with 10 bases between.

This clonotype was seen just once. This chain links TRBV5-1 with TRBJ2-2; 8 nucleotides match TRBD1. Germline loops: CDR1 SGHRS, CDR2 YFSETQ. The V and J ends lost 7 bases and 4 bases, in that order; junction bases with no gene match: 3. This CDR3 has 13 amino acids. CDR3 in amino acids: CASRQGSTGELFF. The CDR3 nucleotides are TGCGCCAGCCGACAGGGGTCCACCGGGGAGCTGTTTTTT.

This clonotype appeared a few times. This chain joins TRBV28 and TRBJ2-3, with 7 bases aligning to TRBD2. Per germline, CDR1 MDHEN and CDR2 SYDVKM. V gave up 8 bases and J gave up 0 bases; unmatched junction bases: 5. The length of the CDR3 is 14 residues. In nucleotides, the CDR3 is TGTGCCAGCCGTAGCGGGTTCAGCACAGATACGCAGTATTTT. Protein: CASRSGFSTDTQYF.

In its sample, this clonotype was seen a few times. The chain couples TRBV7-9 to TRBJ1-1; D unresolved. V was shortened by 4 bases and J by 4 bases, with 13 bases between the two germline ends. The CDR3 totals 14 residues. In germline, CDR1 is SEHNR, CDR2 FQNEAQ (reference sequence). The CDR3 DNA reads as TGTGCCAGCAGCTCCCTCCCAGAGAGCACTGAAGCTTTCTTT. It specifies CASSSLPESTEAFF.